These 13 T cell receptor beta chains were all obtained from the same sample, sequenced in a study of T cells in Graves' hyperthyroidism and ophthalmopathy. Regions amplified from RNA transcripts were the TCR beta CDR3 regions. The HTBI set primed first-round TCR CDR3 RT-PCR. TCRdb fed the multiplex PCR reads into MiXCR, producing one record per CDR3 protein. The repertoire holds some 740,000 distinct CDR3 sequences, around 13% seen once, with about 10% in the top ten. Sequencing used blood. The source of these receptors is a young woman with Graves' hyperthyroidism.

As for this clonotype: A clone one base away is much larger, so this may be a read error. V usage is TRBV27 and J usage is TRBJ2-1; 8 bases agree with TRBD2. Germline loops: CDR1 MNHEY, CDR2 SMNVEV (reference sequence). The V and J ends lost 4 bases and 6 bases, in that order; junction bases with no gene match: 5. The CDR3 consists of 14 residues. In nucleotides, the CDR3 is TGTGCCAGCAGTTGGGACGGGGGGGCCAATGAGCAGTTCTTC. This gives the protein CASSWDGGANEQFF.

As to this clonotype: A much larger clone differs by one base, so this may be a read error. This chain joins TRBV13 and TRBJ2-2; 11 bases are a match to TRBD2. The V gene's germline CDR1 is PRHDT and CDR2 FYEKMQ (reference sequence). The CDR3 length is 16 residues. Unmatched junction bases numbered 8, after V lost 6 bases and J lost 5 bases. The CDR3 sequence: CASRLAGVSRTGELFF. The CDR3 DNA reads TGTGCCAGCAGACTAGCGGGAGTGTCTAGAACCGGGGAGCTGTTTTTT.

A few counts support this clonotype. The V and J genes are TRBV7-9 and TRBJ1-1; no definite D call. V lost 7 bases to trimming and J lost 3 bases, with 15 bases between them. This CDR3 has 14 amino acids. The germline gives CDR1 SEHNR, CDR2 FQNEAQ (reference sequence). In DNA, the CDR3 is TGTGCCAGCATTAGCGGGCTATACTACACTGAAGCTTTCTTT. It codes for CASISGLYYTEAFF.

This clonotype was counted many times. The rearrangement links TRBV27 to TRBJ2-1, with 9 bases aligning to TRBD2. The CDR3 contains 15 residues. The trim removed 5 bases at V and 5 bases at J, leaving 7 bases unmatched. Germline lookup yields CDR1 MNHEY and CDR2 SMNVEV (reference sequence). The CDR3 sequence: CASSPTSGGHNEQFF. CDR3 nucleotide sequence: TGTGCCAGCAGTCCGACTAGCGGAGGACACAATGAGCAGTTCTTC.

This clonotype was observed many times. The CDR3 here is CSVEGQGTEAFF. Here the CDR3 DNA reads TGCAGTGTTGAGGGACAGGGCACTGAAGCTTTCTTT. The chain carries TRBV20-1 and TRBJ1-1; the match to TRBD1 covers 9 bases. J was trimmed by 4 bases and V by 7 bases; bases with no gene match: 4. The germline CDR1 and CDR2 sequences are DFQATT and SNEGSKA (reference sequence). The length of the CDR3 is 12 residues.

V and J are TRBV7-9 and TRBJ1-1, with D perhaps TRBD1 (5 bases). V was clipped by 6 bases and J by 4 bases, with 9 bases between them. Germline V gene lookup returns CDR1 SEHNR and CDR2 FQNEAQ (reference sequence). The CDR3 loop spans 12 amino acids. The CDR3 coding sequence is TGTGCCAGCAGGTTGGGGGTCACTGAAGCTTTCTTT. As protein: CASRLGVTEAFF.

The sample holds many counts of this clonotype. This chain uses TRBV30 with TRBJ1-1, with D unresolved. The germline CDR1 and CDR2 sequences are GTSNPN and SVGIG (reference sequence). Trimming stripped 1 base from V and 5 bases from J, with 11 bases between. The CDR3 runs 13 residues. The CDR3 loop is CAWSAFHGTEAFF. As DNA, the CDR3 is TGTGCCTGGAGTGCTTTTCACGGGACTGAAGCTTTCTTT.

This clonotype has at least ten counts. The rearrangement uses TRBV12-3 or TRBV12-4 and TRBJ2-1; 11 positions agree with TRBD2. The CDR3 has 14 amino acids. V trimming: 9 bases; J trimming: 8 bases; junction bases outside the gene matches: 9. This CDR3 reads CASTTSGKRYEQFF. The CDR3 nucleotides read TGTGCCAGTACGACTAGCGGGAAAAGATATGAGCAGTTCTTC.

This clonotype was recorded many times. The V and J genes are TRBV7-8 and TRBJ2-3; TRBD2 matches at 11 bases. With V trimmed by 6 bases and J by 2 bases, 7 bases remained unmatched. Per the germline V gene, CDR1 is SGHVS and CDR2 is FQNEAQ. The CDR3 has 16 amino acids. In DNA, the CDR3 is TGTGCCAGCAGGCCGGGACTAGCGGTTTCCACAGATACGCAGTATTTT. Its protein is CASRPGLAVSTDTQYF.

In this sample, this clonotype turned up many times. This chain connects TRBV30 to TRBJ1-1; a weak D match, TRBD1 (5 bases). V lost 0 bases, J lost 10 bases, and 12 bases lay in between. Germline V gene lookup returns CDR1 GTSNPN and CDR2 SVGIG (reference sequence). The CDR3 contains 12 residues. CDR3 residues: CAWSVRGPGAFF. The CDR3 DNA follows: TGTGCCTGGAGTGTTAGGGGACCGGGAGCTTTCTTT.

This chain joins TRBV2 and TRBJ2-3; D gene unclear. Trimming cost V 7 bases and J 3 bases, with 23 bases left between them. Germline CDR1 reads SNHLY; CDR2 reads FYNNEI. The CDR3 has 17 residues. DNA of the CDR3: TGTGCCAGCATCTCCCTGTACGGGTGGGCTGGGACAGATACGCAGTATTTT. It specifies CASISLYGWAGTDTQYF.

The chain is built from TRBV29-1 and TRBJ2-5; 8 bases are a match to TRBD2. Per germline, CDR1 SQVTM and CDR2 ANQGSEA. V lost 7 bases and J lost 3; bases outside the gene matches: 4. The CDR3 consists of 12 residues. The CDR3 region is CSGSGGEETQYF. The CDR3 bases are TGCAGCGGGTCCGGGGGGGAAGAGACCCAGTACTTC.

The CDR3 sequence: CASSLQGNYEQYF. CDR3 DNA: TGTGCCAGCAGCTTACAGGGAAACTACGAGCAGTACTTC. V usage is TRBV7-9 and J usage is TRBJ2-7; tentatively, D is TRBD1 (5 bases). Trimming took 2 bases from V and 3 from J, leaving 8 bases between them. The CDR3 covers 13 residues. Germline CDR1 SEHNR, CDR2 FQNEAQ (reference sequence). Drawing the rest from reference TRBV7-9 and TRBJ2-7, the complete variable domain is DTGVSQNPRHKITKRGQNVTFRCDPISEHNRLYWYRQTLGQGPEFLTYFQNEAQLEKSRLLSDRFSAERPKGSFSTLEIQRTEQGDSAMYLCASSLQGNYEQYFGPGTRLTVT.